These 27 T cell receptor beta chains share one sample of origin, sequenced in a study of breast tumors, draining lymph nodes, adjacent tissues. The lymph nodes were axillary draining lymph nodes from breast cancer patients. Using its own MiXCR run on the multiplex PCR reads, TCRdb lists one record per CDR3 protein. Of fewer than 85,000 distinct CDR3 sequences listed, under 25% were seen once; the top ten hold around 2.5%. Sample: axillary lymph node tissue. These receptors originate from a female donor with breast cancer. Some clones in this sample may be carry-over from other donors' samples.

This clonotype was detected a few times. The CDR3 is CSGTRGGTEAFF. CDR3 sequence (DNA): TGCAGCGGGACCCGGGGCGGGACTGAAGCTTTCTTT. The chain carries TRBV29-1 and TRBJ1-1, with D maybe TRBD1 (5 bases). Trimming cost V 7 bases and J 5 bases, with 14 bases left between them. The germline V gene encodes CDR1 SQVTM and CDR2 ANQGSEA. CDR3 size: 12 residues. Complete variable domain (other parts from reference TRBV29-1 and TRBJ1-1): SAVISQKPSRDICQRGTSLTIQCQVDSQVTMMFWYRQQPGQSLTLIATANQGSEATYESGFVIDKFPISRPNLTFSTLTVSNMSPEDSSIYLCSGTRGGTEAFFGQGTRLTVV.

With respect to this clonotype: A single base separates this from a much larger clone, so it may be a read error. The chain has TRBV5-1 and TRBJ1-4; 10 bases are shared with TRBD1. The CDR3 totals 15 residues. CDR1 and CDR2 (germline): SGHRS, YFSETQ. CDR3 DNA: TGCGCCAGCAGTCCCGGGACAGGGGAGGGTGAAAGACTGTTTTTT. Translation: CASSPGTGEGERLFF.

Points on this clonotype: This clone may be a read error of a much larger clone one base away. V usage is TRBV20-1 and J usage is TRBJ2-1, with 7 nucleotides matching TRBD2. Germline V lookup: CDR1 DFQATT, CDR2 SNEGSKA (reference sequence). The CDR3 contains 17 residues. CDR3 in DNA: TGCAGTGCCAGTCCCGTGAGCGGGGACCACTCCTACAGTGAGCAGTTCTTC. Protein sequence: CSASPVSGDHSYSEQFF.

The sample holds many counts of this clonotype. The rearrangement links TRBV20-1 to TRBJ2-5; unclear D gene. Germline V lookup: CDR1 DFQATT, CDR2 SNEGSKA (reference sequence). The V and J ends lost 1 base and 5 bases respectively, with 14 bases between them. The CDR3 runs 14 residues. The CDR3 sequence is CSARGLATPETQYF. DNA of the CDR3: TGCAGTGCTAGAGGGTTGGCGACCCCCGAGACCCAGTACTTC.

Many counts were recorded for this clonotype. This chain connects TRBV30 to TRBJ2-7, with D perhaps assigned TRBD1 or TRBD2 (5 bases each). The germline CDR1 and CDR2 sequences are GTSNPN and SVGIG (reference sequence). The length of the CDR3 is 12 residues. V dropped 0 bases and J dropped 9 bases, with 12 bases sitting between them. CDR3 DNA sequence: TGTGCCTGGAGTGTACGGGGCGCTGGGCAGTACTTC. Protein product: CAWSVRGAGQYF.

This clonotype has ten or more counts. The chain recombines TRBV10-1 with TRBJ2-2; 9 bases match TRBD1. J was trimmed by 4 bases and V by 11 bases; bases with no gene match: 11. Germline CDR1 WNHNN, CDR2 SYGVQD (reference sequence). The CDR3 has 15 residues. The CDR3 region is CACGSGTGTTGELFF. The CDR3 DNA reads as TGCGCCTGTGGTTCCGGGACAGGGACCACCGGGGAGCTGTTTTTT.

This clonotype was recorded at least ten times. The chain is built from TRBV29-1 and TRBJ2-7; 7 bases line up with TRBD2. The germline CDR1 and CDR2 sequences are SQVTM and ANQGSEA. The CDR3 has 14 residues. With 3 bases clipped from V and 5 bases from J, the junction kept 10 bases outside the gene matches. The CDR3 spells CSVDPTGGTNEQYF. CDR3 coding DNA: TGCAGCGTTGATCCCACGGGGGGAACGAACGAGCAGTACTTC.

Turning to this clonotype: Being one base from a much bigger clone, this may be a read error. The V gene is TRBV19, the J gene TRBJ1-5; TRBD1 is a possible D gene (6 bases). The CDR3 is 14 residues long. CDR1 and CDR2 from the germline V gene are LNHDA and SQIVND (reference sequence). The DNA of the CDR3 is TGTGCCAGTAGAACAGGGACCAGCAATCAGCCCCAGCGTTTT. Protein sequence: CASRTGTSNQPQRF. Full variable domain (remainder filled in from reference TRBV19 and TRBJ1-5): DGGITQSPKYLFRKEGQNVTLSCEQNLNHDAMYWYRQDPGQGLRLIYYSQIVNDFQKGDIAEGYSVSREKKESFPLTVTSAQKNPTAFYLCASRTGTSNQPQRFGDGTRLSIL.

This clonotype came up many times. J is TRBJ2-7 and V is TRBV2; possible D gene TRBD2, 6 bases. This CDR3 comprises 14 residues. The germline CDR1 and CDR2 sequences are SNHLY and FYNNEI. V was shortened by 4 bases and J by 3 bases, with 13 bases between the two germline ends. In nucleotides, the CDR3 is TGTGCCAGCAGTGGGGAGGCTAGATACTACGAGCAGTACTTC. Translation gives CASSGEARYYEQYF. Variable domain in full (rest from reference TRBV2 and TRBJ2-7): EPEVTQTPSHQVTQMGQEVILRCVPISNHLYFYWYRQILGQKVEFLVSFYNNEISEKSEIFDDQFSVERPDGSNFTLKIRSTKLEDSAMYFCASSGEARYYEQYFGPGTRLTVT.

Concerning this clonotype: Given a much more abundant clone one base away, this may be a read error. The rearrangement links TRBV11-2 to TRBJ2-1; 10 bases fit TRBD2. Germline CDR1 and CDR2: SGHAT and FQNNGV. V shed 5 bases and J 15 bases; nucleotides not matched to a gene: 7. The CDR3 loop spans 12 amino acids. In nucleotides, the CDR3 is TGTGCCAGCAGCCGAACTAGCGGGGTAAGGTTCTTC. Its protein product is CASSRTSGVRFF.

This clonotype was seen many times. The chain recombines TRBV20-1 with TRBJ2-7, with 8 bases matching TRBD1. The germline V gene has CDR1 DFQATT and CDR2 SNEGSKA (reference sequence). This CDR3 is 14 amino acids long. Unmatched junction bases numbered 11, after V lost 5 bases and J lost 5 bases. In nucleotides, the CDR3 is TGCAGTGCTGCTCCAGGGGGCGCAGTCCACGAGCAGTACTTC. Translating gives CSAAPGGAVHEQYF.

Many counts were recorded for this clonotype. The genes are TRBV3-1 and TRBJ2-5; D remains ambiguous. Trimming removed 1 base at V and 4 bases at J, with 7 bases between. Per the germline V gene, CDR1 is LGHDT and CDR2 is YNNKEL (reference sequence). The CDR3 has 13 residues. DNA of the CDR3: TGTGCCAGCAGCCAAGGGGTGGGAGAGACCCAGTACTTC. It specifies CASSQGVGETQYF.

On this clonotype: Given a much more abundant clone one base away, this may be a read error. The rearrangement links TRBV19 to TRBJ1-4; D possibly corresponds to TRBD1 (6 bases). Germline V gene data show CDR1 as LNHDA and CDR2 as SQIVND (reference sequence). This CDR3 has 14 residues. In DNA form, the CDR3 reads TGTGCCAGTAGTCGTCGAGGGGGGAATGGAAAACTGTTTTTT. Translating it yields CASSRRGGNGKLFF.

CDR3 protein: CASSKFQGFDEAFF. For the CDR3, the DNA is TGCGCCAGCAGTAAATTCCAAGGGTTCGATGAAGCTTTCTTT. The gene calls are TRBV4-3 and TRBJ1-1, with unresolved D. There are 14 residues in the CDR3. The V end lost 6 bases, the J end lost 7 bases, and 18 bases lay between the germline ends. Germline V gives CDR1 LGHNA, CDR2 YSLEER.

The V gene is TRBV28, the J gene TRBJ2-5, with TRBD2 matching 11 bases. The V gene's germline CDR1 is MDHEN and CDR2 SYDVKM. CDR3 length equals 15 residues. After removal of 6 bases from V and 1 base from J, the junction contained 4 bases not matched to a gene. In DNA form, the CDR3 reads TGTGCCAGCAGGGGGGGACTAGCGGTCCAAGAGACCCAGTACTTC. The encoded protein is CASRGGLAVQETQYF. The whole variable domain, remainder taken from reference TRBV28 and TRBJ2-5, is DVKVTQSSRYLVKRTGEKVFLECVQDMDHENMFWYRQDPGLGLRLIYFSYDVKMKEKGDIPEGYSVSREKKERFSLILESASTNQTSMYLCASRGGLAVQETQYFGPGTRLLVL.

This clonotype has at least ten counts. The V call is TRBV7-2, the J call TRBJ1-4; D is perhaps TRBD1 (5 bases). Germline V CDR1 and CDR2: SGHTA, FQGNSA. V gave up 5 bases and J gave up 11 bases, with 21 bases separating them. The CDR3 totals 15 residues. The CDR3 DNA is TGTGCCAGCAGCGAGGGAAGAGGCAGGGCCTACAAACTGTTTTTT. This translates into CASSEGRGRAYKLFF.

This clonotype occurred many times. The rearrangement uses TRBV12-5 and TRBJ2-5; unclear D gene. Germline V lookup: CDR1 LGHNT, CDR2 FRNRAP. Trimming took 2 bases from V and 0 from J, leaving 19 bases between them. The CDR3 runs 18 residues. The CDR3 region is CASGLFLVGMGNQETQYF. CDR3 in DNA: TGTGCTAGTGGTTTGTTTCTTGTGGGTATGGGGAACCAAGAGACCCAGTACTTC. The entire variable domain, with the rest obtained from reference TRBV12-5 and TRBJ2-5, is as follows: DARVTQTPRHKVTEMGQEVTMRCQPILGHNTVFWYRQTMMQGLELLAYFRNRAPLDDSGMPKDRFSAEMPDATLATLKIQPSEPRDSAVYFCASGLFLVGMGNQETQYFGPGTRLLVL.

This clonotype is a singleton in its sample. A read error is possible here, since a much larger clone lies one base away. The rearrangement joins TRBV19 to TRBJ2-3; TRBD2 agrees at 7 bases. Germline-derived CDR1 and CDR2 are LNHDA and SQIVND (reference sequence). This CDR3 comprises 17 residues. Here the CDR3 reads CTSSIEGGRGGTDTQYF. DNA for the CDR3: TGTACCAGTAGTATAGAGGGAGGGCGTGGAGGCACAGATACGCAGTATTTT.

Note on this clonotype: A much larger clone differs by one base, so this may be a read error. V and J are TRBV5-1 and TRBJ2-1; 7 bases map to TRBD2. The CDR3 covers 15 residues. CDR1 and CDR2 (germline): SGHRS, YFSETQ. V was pared by 1 base and J by 9 bases, with 10 bases of the junction left unmatched. Here the CDR3 DNA reads TGCGCCAGCAGCTTGTTCGCGGGAGCAAACAGTGAGCAGTTCTTC. Translation: CASSLFAGANSEQFF. The full variable domain, its missing parts supplied by reference TRBV5-1 and TRBJ2-1, is KAGVTQTPRYLIKTRGQQVTLSCSPISGHRSVSWYQQTPGQGLQFLFEYFSETQRNKGNFPGRFSGRQFSNSRSEMNVSTLELGDSALYLCASSLFAGANSEQFFGPGTRLTVL.

This clonotype occurred many times. The chain joins TRBV20-1 to TRBJ2-5; D gene unclear. The CDR3 contains 13 residues. Germline CDR1 reads DFQATT; CDR2 reads SNEGSKA (reference sequence). Between the trimmed V and J ends, which lost 1 base and 1 base, there was a span of 7 bases. The CDR3, as DNA: TGCAGTGCTAGAGGGGCCTTCCAAGAGACCCAGTACTTC. Its translation is CSARGAFQETQYF.

Many counts were recorded for this clonotype. The chain combines TRBV7-2 with TRBJ2-1; TRBD2 might be the D (5 bases). From germline, CDR1 is SGHTA and CDR2 FQGNSA. This CDR3 spans 13 amino acids. V shed 5 bases and J shed 9 bases, with 14 bases lying between them. CDR3 nucleotides: TGTGCCAGCAGCCCCCCGGCCACTAGTGAGCAGTTCTTC. This codes for CASSPPATSEQFF.

The chain links TRBV28 to TRBJ2-7; the match to TRBD2 covers 8 bases. The CDR3 totals 15 residues. Looked up from germline, CDR1 is MDHEN and CDR2 is SYDVKM. J gave up 2 bases and V 2 bases, and 5 bases lay outside the gene matches. The CDR3 here is CASSLSRGGTYEQYF. As DNA, the CDR3 is TGTGCCAGCAGTTTAAGCCGGGGGGGGACCTACGAGCAGTACTTC.

This clonotype was seen more than once but under ten times. The V call is TRBV5-6, the J call TRBJ2-5; D may be TRBD1 or TRBD2 (6 bases each). With 2 bases removed from V and 7 bases from J, the gap between germline ends came to 15 bases. This CDR3 contains 14 residues. CDR1 is SGHDT, CDR2 YYEEEE, per germline. The CDR3 is CASSFEGGSGTQYF. The CDR3 DNA is TGTGCCAGCAGCTTTGAGGGGGGCAGTGGGACCCAGTACTTC.

As to this clonotype: This may arise from a read error, as a much more abundant clone is one base away. The chain links TRBV6-2 or TRBV6-3 to TRBJ2-7; unclear D gene. This CDR3 has 12 amino acids. The germline gives CDR1 MNHEY, CDR2 SVGEGT. CDR3 coding DNA: TGTGCCAGCAGTTACACGTCCTACGAGCAGCACTTC. Translating gives CASSYTSYEQHF.

The chain has TRBV3-1 and TRBJ2-7; 9 bases align to TRBD1. V dropped 0 bases and J dropped 3; count of bases not matched to a gene: 6. This CDR3 comprises 16 residues. Germline CDR1 is LGHDT and CDR2 is YNNKEL (reference sequence). CDR3 loop: CASSQDAGTGIYEQYF. DNA of the CDR3: TGTGCCAGCAGCCAAGATGCAGGGACAGGGATCTACGAGCAGTACTTC.

As for this clonotype: One base away lies a much larger clone, so this may be a sequencing read error. The V and J genes are TRBV5-1 and TRBJ2-5, with TRBD2 identical over 11 bases. Germline V gives CDR1 SGHRS, CDR2 YFSETQ. The V and J ends lost 0 bases and 5 bases, in that order; junction bases with no gene match: 6. This CDR3 comprises 16 residues. The chain's CDR3 is CASSLGLAGGRETQYF. CDR3 DNA sequence: TGCGCCAGCAGCTTGGGCCTAGCGGGAGGAAGGGAGACCCAGTACTTC.

At least ten counts were recorded for this clonotype. The chain links TRBV4-3 to TRBJ2-2; 10 bases align to TRBD2. This CDR3 has 15 amino acids. The germline CDR1 and CDR2 sequences are LGHNA and YSLEER. Losses at the gene ends were 4 bases for V and 7 bases for J; bases not matched to a gene: 6. The CDR3 sequence is CASSRGTSVGGELFF. The CDR3 DNA is TGCGCCAGCAGCCGAGGGACTAGCGTTGGCGGGGAGCTGTTTTTT.